The clone carrying this T cell receptor (beta chain) was observed a handful of times. Its antigen remains unknown. The data were obtained in a study of response to subunit inactivated influenza vaccine. TCRdb itself ran the RT-PCR reads through MiXCR, one entry per CDR3 protein. The table shows under 200,000 distinct CDR3 sequences, with approximately 11% occurring only once. Study-wide results and limits: There was a suggestion from the authors that each seasonal influenza vaccination recruits few new T cells.

The sample consisted of non-naive T cells sorted from PBMCs, taken roughly 45 days after vaccination. The receptor's source is a man aged 50-60 years who received an inactivated influenza vaccine.

This CDR3 is CASSKLDRVNSPLHF. The CDR3 bases are TGTGCCAGCAGTAAACTGGACAGGGTTAATTCACCCCTCCACTTT. The chain couples TRBV6-1 to TRBJ1-6; the match to TRBD1 covers 8 bases. The CDR3 extends over 15 amino acids. Germline assignment: CDR1 MNHNS and CDR2 SASEGT. After removal of 5 bases from V and 6 bases from J, the junction contained 6 bases not matched to a gene.